The clone carrying this T cell receptor (beta chain) has at least ten counts. RNA transcripts served as the template for amplifying TCR beta CDR3 regions. When the TCR CDR3 underwent first-round RT-PCR, the HTBI primer set was used. TCRdb reprocessed the multiplex PCR reads via MiXCR and lists one record per CDR3 protein. Of 300,000 to 400,000 distinct CDR3 sequences in the sample, roughly an eighth were seen once. The entry originates in a study of T cells in Graves' hyperthyroidism and ophthalmopathy. Germline V gene sequence: CDR1 DFQATT, CDR2 SNEGSKA (reference sequence). V was pared by 6 bases and J by 1 base, with 4 bases of the junction left unmatched. The CDR3 consists of 14 residues.

The specimen sequenced was blood. The V and J genes are TRBV20-1 and TRBJ2-7; the match to TRBD2 covers 12 bases. The sequence derives from a woman under 30 with Graves' hyperthyroidism. CDR3 sequence: CSAIGTSGSYEQYF. CDR3 coding DNA: TGCAGTGCGATCGGGACTAGCGGGTCCTACGAGCAGTACTTC.